Here is one TCR beta chain with its context. The target of this receptor is not known. No per-base quality is available; no much larger clone lies one base away. The data originate from a study of cytomegalovirus exposure and HLA in healthy donors (dated by TCRdb to the late 2010s). Regarding the complete study: A later analysis indicated that the roughly 120 validation repertoires were generated on the platform also employed for the 666 repertoires of the first cohort. The study aimed to test whether signatures of past pathogen exposure could be identified by cataloging public T cell receptors. Along with the 666-subject first cohort, a separate validation cohort of 120 different subjects was used. To predict cytomegalovirus infection status, the study combined high-throughput TCR immunosequencing, statistical association of individual TCRs with disease status, and machine learning. General findings and caveats noted by the study authors: In vitro tests confirmed that a few of the cytomegalovirus-associated TCR beta chains recognize cytomegalovirus antigens. In the study, 164 TCR beta chains were listed as associated with cytomegalovirus. Cytomegalovirus status was reported to be diagnosed by the classifier with high specificity and sensitivity in both the original and validation cohorts. A later analysis found that TCRs clustered in the first cohort also tended to co-occur in the 130 or so validation repertoires, with 94% of cluster scores above 0. The authors suggested that the approach could potentially be extended to other disease states and immunological phenotypes. A later analysis lacked HLA typing for the validation cohort, so it scored co-occurrence in that cohort across all 110 or so repertoires. While some public TCRs were present in many individuals, most TCR sequences turned up only very rarely across donors.

Receptor amplification or capture employed the immunoSEQ multiplex PCR assay. The authors' pipeline ran thus. A statistical classification framework was developed to diagnose cytomegalovirus status using the catalog of TCR beta chain sequences. Entries here come from immuneACCESS through TCRdb and include only in-frame sequences with V and J called. Some clones fail to appear in such tables; in the studies checked, an unresolved V gene covers under half of the shortfall, and the cause of the remainder is unknown. That table is the source of V, J and clone size, and D and trimming were worked out from the DNA. This sample gives around 150,000 clones in total; roughly 91% of them show up just once. Approximately 10% of the sample rests with the top ten. The donors were included in the validation cohort of approximately 120 subjects, a group kept apart from the roughly 700-subject first cohort. Sequenced sample: PBMCs. The source is a woman between 18 and 29 years old in good health and CMV-seropositive.

The nucleotide sequence reads TGTGCCAGCAGCTCGCCGGGTAGCGGGATGGGCGAGCAGTACTTC. It encodes CASSSPGSGMGEQYF. The rearrangement combines TRBV7-3 with TRBJ2-7, and TRBD2 matches 8 of the central bases. V loses 4 bases at its end and J loses 6 bases; junction bases beyond the gene matches: 11. From cysteine to phenylalanine, the CDR3 is 15 amino acids long. Left in the record is the CDR3 DNA by itself, 45 bases read in frame from the first base. Taken from the germline V gene, the CDR1 and CDR2 loops are SGHTA and FQGTGA.